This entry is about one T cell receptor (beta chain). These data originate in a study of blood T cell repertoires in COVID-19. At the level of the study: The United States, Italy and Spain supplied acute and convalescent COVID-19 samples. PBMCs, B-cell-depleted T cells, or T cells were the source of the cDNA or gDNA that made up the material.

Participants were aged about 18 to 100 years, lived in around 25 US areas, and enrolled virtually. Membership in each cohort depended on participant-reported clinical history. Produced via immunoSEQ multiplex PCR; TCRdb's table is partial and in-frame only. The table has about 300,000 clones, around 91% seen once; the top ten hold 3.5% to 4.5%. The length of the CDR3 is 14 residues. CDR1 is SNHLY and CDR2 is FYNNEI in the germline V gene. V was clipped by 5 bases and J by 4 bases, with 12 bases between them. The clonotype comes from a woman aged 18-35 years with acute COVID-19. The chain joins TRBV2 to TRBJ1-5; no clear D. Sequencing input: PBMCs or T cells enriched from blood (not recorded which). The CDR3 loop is CASSTDTQNQPQHF. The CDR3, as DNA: TGTGCCAGCAGTACCGACACCCAGAATCAGCCCCAGCATTTT.